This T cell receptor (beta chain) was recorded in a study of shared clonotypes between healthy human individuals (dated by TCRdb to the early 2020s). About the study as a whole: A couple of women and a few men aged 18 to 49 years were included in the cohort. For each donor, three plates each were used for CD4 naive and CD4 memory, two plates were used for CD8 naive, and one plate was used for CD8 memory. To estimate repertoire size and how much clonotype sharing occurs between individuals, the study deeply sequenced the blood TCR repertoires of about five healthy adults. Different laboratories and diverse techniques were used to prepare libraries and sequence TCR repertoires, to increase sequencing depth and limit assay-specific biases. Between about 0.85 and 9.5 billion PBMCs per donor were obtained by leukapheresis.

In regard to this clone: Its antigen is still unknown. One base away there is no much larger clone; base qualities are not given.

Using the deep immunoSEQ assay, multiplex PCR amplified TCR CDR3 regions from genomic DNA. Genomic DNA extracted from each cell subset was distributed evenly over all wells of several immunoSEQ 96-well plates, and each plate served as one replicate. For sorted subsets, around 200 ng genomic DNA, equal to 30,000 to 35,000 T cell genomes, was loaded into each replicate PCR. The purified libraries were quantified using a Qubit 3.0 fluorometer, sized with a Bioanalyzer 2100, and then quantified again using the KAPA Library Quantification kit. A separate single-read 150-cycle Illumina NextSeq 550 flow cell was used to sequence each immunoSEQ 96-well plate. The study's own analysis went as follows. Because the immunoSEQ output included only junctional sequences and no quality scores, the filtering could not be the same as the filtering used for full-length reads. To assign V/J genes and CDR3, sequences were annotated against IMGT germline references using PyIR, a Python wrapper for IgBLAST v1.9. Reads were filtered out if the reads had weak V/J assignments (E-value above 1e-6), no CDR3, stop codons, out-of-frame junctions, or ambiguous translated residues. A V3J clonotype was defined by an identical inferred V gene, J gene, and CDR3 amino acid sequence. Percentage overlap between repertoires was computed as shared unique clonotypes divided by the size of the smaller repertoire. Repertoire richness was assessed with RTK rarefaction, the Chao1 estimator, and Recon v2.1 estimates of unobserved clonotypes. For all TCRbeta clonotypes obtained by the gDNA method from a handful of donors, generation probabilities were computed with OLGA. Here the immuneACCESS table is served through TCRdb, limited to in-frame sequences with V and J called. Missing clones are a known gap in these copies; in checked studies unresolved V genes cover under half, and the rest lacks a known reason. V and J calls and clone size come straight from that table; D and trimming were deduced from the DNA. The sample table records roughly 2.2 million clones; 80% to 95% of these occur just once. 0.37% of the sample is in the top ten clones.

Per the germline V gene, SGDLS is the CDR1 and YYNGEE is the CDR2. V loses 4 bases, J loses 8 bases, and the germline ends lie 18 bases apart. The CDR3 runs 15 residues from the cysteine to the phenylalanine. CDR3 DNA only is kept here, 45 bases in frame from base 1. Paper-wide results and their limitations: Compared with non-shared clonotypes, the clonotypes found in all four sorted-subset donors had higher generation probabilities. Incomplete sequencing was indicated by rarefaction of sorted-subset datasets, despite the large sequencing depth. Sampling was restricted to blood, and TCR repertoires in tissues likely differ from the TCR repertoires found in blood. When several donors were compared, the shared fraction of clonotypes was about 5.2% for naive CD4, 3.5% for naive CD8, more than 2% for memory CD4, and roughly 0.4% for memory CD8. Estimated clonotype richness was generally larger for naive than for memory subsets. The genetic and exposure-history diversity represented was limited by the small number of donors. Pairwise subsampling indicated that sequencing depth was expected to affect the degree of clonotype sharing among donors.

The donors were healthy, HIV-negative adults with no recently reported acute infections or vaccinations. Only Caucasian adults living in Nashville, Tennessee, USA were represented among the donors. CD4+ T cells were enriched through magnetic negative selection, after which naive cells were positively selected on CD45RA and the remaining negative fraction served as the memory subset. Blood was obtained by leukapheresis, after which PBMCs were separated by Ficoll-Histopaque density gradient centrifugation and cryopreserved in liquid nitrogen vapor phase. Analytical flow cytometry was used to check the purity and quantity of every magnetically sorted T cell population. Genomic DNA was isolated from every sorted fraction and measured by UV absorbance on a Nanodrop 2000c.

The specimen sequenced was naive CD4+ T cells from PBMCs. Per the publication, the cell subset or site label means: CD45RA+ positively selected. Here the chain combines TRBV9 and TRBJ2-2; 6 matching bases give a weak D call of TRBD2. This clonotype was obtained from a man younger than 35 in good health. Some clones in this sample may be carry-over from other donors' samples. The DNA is TGTGCCAGCAGCCCGACGGGACTGCCTTCGGGGGAGCTGTTTTTT. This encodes CASSPTGLPSGELFF.